The rows below give T cell receptor beta chains drawn from one sample of a study of cytomegalovirus exposure and HLA in healthy donors. Profiled with immunoSEQ multiplex PCR; TCRdb holds only in-frame clones, not every one. This sample carries 65,000 or so clones, 62% of them seen once, and the ten largest clones take around 2.7%. The sequencing input was PBMCs. These receptors all come from a man aged 30 to 45 in good health and CMV-seronegative. Each CDR3 is given with its conserved first and last residue. Size is stated for part of the rows, as once, few or many counts, or as a class when the clone is expanded.

abundance: NA; len: 12; j_gene: TRBJ2-3; v_gene: TRBV5-1; CDR3aa: CASSFLSDTQYF
abundance: NA; len: 14; j_gene: TRBJ2-7; v_gene: TRBV9; CDR3aa: CASSARDRPYEQYF
abundance: NA; len: 13; j_gene: TRBJ2-5; v_gene: TRBV7-2; CDR3aa: CASSRLEQETQYF
abundance: NA; len: 15; j_gene: TRBJ1-1; v_gene: TRBV7-9; CDR3aa: CASSSSRGPSAEAFF
abundance: NA; len: 14; j_gene: TRBJ1-2; v_gene: TRBV6-4; CDR3aa: CASSPGQGNYGYTF
abundance: few; len: 19; j_gene: TRBJ2-4; v_gene: TRBV11-2; CDR3aa: CASSQGSGTSGLAKNIQYF
abundance: NA; len: 14; j_gene: TRBJ1-3; v_gene: TRBV11-2; CDR3aa: CASSHGDSRNTIYF
abundance: few; len: 14; j_gene: TRBJ2-3; v_gene: TRBV6-4; CDR3aa: CASSAAGGTDTQYF
abundance: NA; len: 15; j_gene: TRBJ1-5; v_gene: TRBV15; CDR3aa: CATSRGAYSNQPQHF
abundance: few; len: 15; j_gene: TRBJ2-7; v_gene: TRBV2; CDR3aa: CASRAGQGASYEQYF
abundance: few; len: 15; j_gene: TRBJ2-7; v_gene: TRBV6-1; CDR3aa: CASRDRAKISYEQYF
abundance: few; len: 12; j_gene: TRBJ1-5; v_gene: TRBV2; CDR3aa: CASRADNQPQHF
abundance: few; len: 12; j_gene: TRBJ1-4; v_gene: TRBV5-6; CDR3aa: CASSDRRMELFF
abundance: NA; len: 15; j_gene: TRBJ2-7; v_gene: TRBV18; CDR3aa: CASSPEVTGSYEQYF
abundance: once; len: 19; j_gene: TRBJ2-5; v_gene: TRBV5-6; CDR3aa: CASSPTTGLAGVYQETQYF
abundance: NA; len: 15; j_gene: TRBJ2-2; v_gene: TRBV6-4; CDR3aa: CASSAAGGDTGELFF
abundance: many; len: 16; j_gene: TRBJ1-2; v_gene: TRBV6-1; CDR3aa: CASSEDPGGANYGYTF
abundance: NA; len: 14; j_gene: TRBJ1-2; v_gene: TRBV7-4; CDR3aa: CASSPRQNPFGYTF
abundance: NA; len: 14; j_gene: TRBJ1-2; v_gene: TRBV19; CDR3aa: CASSPDWATYGYTF
abundance: NA; len: 13; j_gene: TRBJ2-5; v_gene: TRBV6-5; CDR3aa: CASSPTIQETQYF
abundance: few; len: 14; j_gene: TRBJ1-1; v_gene: TRBV19; CDR3aa: CASSIGVLNTEAFF
abundance: NA; len: 13; j_gene: TRBJ1-1; v_gene: TRBV6-1; CDR3aa: CASRTGLSTEAFF
abundance: NA; len: 20; j_gene: TRBJ1-1; v_gene: TRBV30; CDR3aa: CAWSSEGHGQGAWNGTEAFF
abundance: NA; len: 13; j_gene: TRBJ2-5; v_gene: TRBV6-5; CDR3aa: CASGVPGQGDQYF
abundance: NA; len: 14; j_gene: TRBJ2-3; v_gene: TRBV13; CDR3aa: CASSPTWQTDTQYF
abundance: NA; len: 14; j_gene: TRBJ1-1; v_gene: TRBV19; CDR3aa: CARPRSPGWTEAFF
abundance: NA; len: 14; j_gene: TRBJ2-1; v_gene: TRBV30; CDR3aa: CAWSVGGGYNEQFF
abundance: NA; len: 14; j_gene: TRBJ2-1; v_gene: TRBV7-9; CDR3aa: CASSFRGELIEQFF
abundance: NA; len: 14; j_gene: TRBJ1-1; v_gene: TRBV12-5; CDR3aa: CASGLTWEVGEAFF
abundance: NA; len: 13; j_gene: TRBJ2-7; v_gene: TRBV29-1; CDR3aa: CSVEGGVSYEQYF
abundance: NA; len: 16; j_gene: TRBJ2-5; v_gene: TRBV6-1; CDR3aa: CASSDPRAGTLETQYF
abundance: NA; len: 14; j_gene: TRBJ1-2; v_gene: TRBV5-1; CDR3aa: CASNQEGGNYGYTF
abundance: NA; len: 16; j_gene: TRBJ2-7; v_gene: TRBV5-6; CDR3aa: CATTEGPLAGDYEQYF
abundance: NA; len: 13; j_gene: TRBJ2-5; v_gene: TRBV5-4; CDR3aa: CASSWTGKETQYF
abundance: few; len: 14; j_gene: TRBJ1-2; v_gene: TRBV18; CDR3aa: CASSLSAGFYGYTF
abundance: NA; len: 18; j_gene: TRBJ2-4; v_gene: TRBV29-1; CDR3aa: CSARGRQGADLAKNIQYF
abundance: NA; len: 14; j_gene: TRBJ2-7; v_gene: TRBV6-1; CDR3aa: CASSENRGFYEQYF
abundance: NA; len: 14; j_gene: TRBJ2-7; v_gene: TRBV13; CDR3aa: CASSLTGGAYEQYF
abundance: NA; len: 13; j_gene: TRBJ2-5; v_gene: TRBV6-5; CDR3aa: CASSLSEAGAQYF
abundance: NA; len: 11; j_gene: TRBJ2-5; v_gene: TRBV6-6; CDR3aa: CATASGETQYF